The 17 T cell receptor beta chains below were found in one sample sequenced in a study of cytomegalovirus exposure and HLA in healthy donors. Sequencing used immunoSEQ multiplex PCR; TCRdb keeps in-frame clones, though not all of them. This table has roughly 70,000 clones, 85% appearing once. Sequenced input: PBMCs. The receptor source for this set is a man in his thirties or forties in good health and CMV-seronegative.

This clone was counted a few times. The chain uses TRBV6-4 and TRBJ2-1; 7 nucleotides line up with TRBD2. The germline V gene has CDR1 MRHNA and CDR2 SNTAGT. Trimming at V came to 0 bases and at J to 6 bases, leaving 5 bases not matched to a gene. The CDR3 has 15 amino acids. The CDR3 bases are TGTGCCAGCAGTGACTCTATCGGGGAGGGCAATGAGCAGTTCTTC. The encoded protein is CASSDSIGEGNEQFF.

The rearrangement uses TRBV27 and TRBJ1-5; 8 bases fit TRBD1. CDR1 MNHEY and CDR2 SMNVEV come from the germline V gene (reference sequence). With V trimmed by 6 bases and J by 4 bases, 8 bases remained unmatched. This CDR3 is built from 15 residues. The CDR3: CASSTRDRRNQPQHF. CDR3 coding DNA: TGTGCCAGCAGCACGAGGGACAGGAGGAATCAGCCCCAGCATTTT.

The rearrangement uses TRBV4-1 and TRBJ2-7; 7 nucleotides match TRBD1. Germline-derived CDR1 and CDR2 are MGHRA and YSYEKL. The CDR3 is 17 amino acids. Germline trimming cut 3 bases from V and 4 bases from J; bases unmatched to any gene: 15. The CDR3 DNA is TGCGCCAGCAGCCAGGCTACGGGACAGTCTTTACCTTACGAGCAGTACTTC. Translating gives CASSQATGQSLPYEQYF.

The chain employs TRBV30 and TRBJ1-2, with D possibly matching TRBD1 (5 bases). Germline assignment: CDR1 GTSNPN and CDR2 SVGIG (reference sequence). V shed 5 bases and J shed 8 bases, with 15 bases lying between them. The CDR3 covers 12 residues. The CDR3 region has the DNA TGTGCCTGGGGGACTAGGGCCTTGGGCTACACCTTC. It translates to CAWGTRALGYTF. Based on the CDR3 plus reference TRBV30 and TRBJ1-2, the full variable domain is SQTIHQWPATLVQPVGSPLSLECTVEGTSNPNLYWYRQAAGRGLQLLFYSVGIGQISSEVPQNLSASRPQDRQFILSSKKLLLSDSGFYLCAWGTRALGYTFGSGTRLTVV.

The chain is built from TRBV6-5 and TRBJ1-4; the D gene is possibly TRBD1 (6 bases). V lost 3 bases, J lost 7 bases, and 15 bases lay in between. CDR3 length: 15 amino acids. CDR1 is MNHEY and CDR2 is SVGAGI in the germline V gene. The CDR3 here is CASSYQGFEGEKLFF. In nucleotides, the CDR3 is TGTGCCAGCAGTTATCAGGGGTTCGAGGGTGAAAAACTGTTTTTT.

The gene calls are TRBV9 and TRBJ2-6; 9 bases match TRBD1. Germline V gives CDR1 SGDLS, CDR2 YYNGEE. This CDR3 region has 17 residues. V lost 5 bases to trimming and J lost 1 base; unmatched junction nucleotides: 7. The CDR3 sequence is CASRAGTGSSGANVLTF. The CDR3 DNA follows: TGTGCCAGCAGAGCCGGGACAGGGTCGTCTGGGGCCAACGTCCTGACTTTC.

This clone was seen a handful of times. The chain recombines TRBV29-1 with TRBJ1-2; 10 nucleotides match TRBD1. The trim removed 7 bases at V and 2 bases at J, leaving 4 bases unmatched. Germline V gene data show CDR1 as SQVTM and CDR2 as ANQGSEA. The CDR3 loop spans 13 amino acids. The CDR3 bases are TGCAGCGCCCCGGACAGGGGGAACTATGGCTACACCTTC. This encodes CSAPDRGNYGYTF.

The rearrangement joins TRBV27 to TRBJ2-3; TRBD1 matches at 7 bases. The germline CDR1 and CDR2 sequences are MNHEY and SMNVEV (reference sequence). J gave up 1 base and V 4 bases, and 2 bases lay outside the gene matches. This CDR3 has 14 amino acids. The CDR3 nucleotides read TGTGCCAGCAGTTCTACAGGGGGCACAGATACGCAGTATTTT. Its translation is CASSSTGGTDTQYF.

The gene calls are TRBV28 and TRBJ2-1, with no clear D. The CDR3 sequence is 17 residues long. The V gene's germline CDR1 is MDHEN and CDR2 SYDVKM. V was pared by 2 bases and J by 0 bases, with 14 bases between. CDR3 nucleotide sequence: TGTGCCAGCAGTTTAATGTCGGGTGCGGTCTCCTACAATGAGCAGTTCTTC. Translation: CASSLMSGAVSYNEQFF.

J is TRBJ2-1 and V is TRBV4-3; D may be TRBD1 (6 bases). This CDR3 comprises 15 residues. From germline, CDR1 is LGHNA and CDR2 YSLEER. Trimming left V 4 bases short and J 4 bases short, with 14 bases between. The chain's CDR3 is CASSLNIGGYNEQFF. The CDR3 nucleotides read TGCGCCAGCAGCCTTAACATAGGGGGTTACAATGAGCAGTTCTTC.

This clone was seen once. The gene calls are TRBV29-1 and TRBJ1-2, with D unresolved. Germline lookup yields CDR1 SQVTM and CDR2 ANQGSEA. CDR3 length equals 13 residues. Between the trimmed V and J ends, which lost 0 bases and 4 bases, there was a span of 9 bases. This chain's CDR3 is CSVEERGGYGYTF. As DNA, the CDR3 is TGCAGCGTTGAAGAACGGGGTGGCTATGGCTACACCTTC.

This clone has just a few counts. The V and J genes are TRBV14 and TRBJ1-1, with TRBD1 matching 9 bases. Germline CDR1 reads SGHDN; CDR2 reads FVKESK. The V and J ends lost 4 bases and 2 bases, in that order; junction bases with no gene match: 8. This CDR3 region has 16 residues. CDR3 in DNA: TGTGCCAGCAGCCCCCAGATGGGACAGGGAAACACTGAAGCTTTCTTT. Its translation is CASSPQMGQGNTEAFF.

The gene calls are TRBV6-1 and TRBJ2-5; tentatively, D is TRBD1 (6 bases). The CDR3 contains 12 residues. Germline V gene data show CDR1 as MNHNS and CDR2 as SASEGT. Trimming shortened V by 6 bases and J by 5 bases, and 10 bases separated the two germline ends. The CDR3 bases are TGTGCCAGCAGCGGAAGGGGGGAGACCCAGTACTTC. It specifies CASSGRGETQYF.

This chain links TRBV7-8 with TRBJ2-7; D possibly corresponds to TRBD1 (6 bases). This CDR3 contains 16 residues. V lost 3 bases and J 0 bases, leaving 15 bases between the germline ends. CDR1 SGHVS and CDR2 FQNEAQ come from the germline V gene. The chain's CDR3 is CASSFRTDPGSYEQYF. Here the CDR3 DNA reads TGTGCCAGCAGCTTCCGGACAGATCCGGGCTCCTACGAGCAGTACTTC.

This chain links TRBV7-9 with TRBJ1-3, with 8 bases lining up with TRBD1. From germline, CDR1 is SEHNR and CDR2 FQNEAQ (reference sequence). V shed 11 bases and J 3 bases; nucleotides not matched to a gene: 12. The CDR3 is 15 amino acids. The CDR3 spells CAGETGTGYGNTIYF. In DNA form, the CDR3 reads TGTGCCGGGGAAACCGGGACAGGCTATGGAAACACCATATATTTT.

This rearrangement joins TRBV7-8 to TRBJ1-2; D gene uncertain. This CDR3 comprises 13 residues. Germline V gives CDR1 SGHVS, CDR2 FQNEAQ. The V gene lost 5 bases and the J gene lost 8 bases, with 15 bases spanning the gap. CDR3 region: CASSRDSGGGYTF. The CDR3 nucleotides are TGTGCCAGCAGCAGAGACTCAGGAGGGGGCTACACCTTC.

The rearrangement links TRBV28 to TRBJ1-1; 9 nucleotides line up with TRBD1. V trimming: 2 bases; J trimming: 3 bases; junction bases outside the gene matches: 4. This CDR3 contains 15 residues. Germline V CDR1 and CDR2: MDHEN, SYDVKM. The CDR3 is CASSLRTGGDTEAFF. CDR3 in DNA: TGTGCCAGCAGTTTACGCACAGGGGGCGACACTGAAGCTTTCTTT.